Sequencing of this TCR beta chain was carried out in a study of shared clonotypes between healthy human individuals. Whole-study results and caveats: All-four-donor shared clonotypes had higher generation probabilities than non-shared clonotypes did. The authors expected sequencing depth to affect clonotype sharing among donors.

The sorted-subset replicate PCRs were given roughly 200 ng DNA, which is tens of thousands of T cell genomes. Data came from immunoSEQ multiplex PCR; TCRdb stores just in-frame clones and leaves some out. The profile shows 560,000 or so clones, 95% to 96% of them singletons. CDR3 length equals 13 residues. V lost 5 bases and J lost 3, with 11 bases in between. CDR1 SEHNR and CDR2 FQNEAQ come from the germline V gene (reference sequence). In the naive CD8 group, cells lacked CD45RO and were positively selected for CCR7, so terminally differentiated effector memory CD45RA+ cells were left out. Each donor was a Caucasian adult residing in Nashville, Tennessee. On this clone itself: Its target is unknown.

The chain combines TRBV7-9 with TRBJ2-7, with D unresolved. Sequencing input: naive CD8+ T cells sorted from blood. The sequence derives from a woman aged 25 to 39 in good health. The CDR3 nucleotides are TGTGCCAGCAGCCTGGATGGTCTCTACGAGCAGTACTTC. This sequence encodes CASSLDGLYEQYF. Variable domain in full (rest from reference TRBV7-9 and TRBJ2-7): DTGVSQNPRHKITKRGQNVTFRCDPISEHNRLYWYRQTLGQGPEFLTYFQNEAQLEKSRLLSDRFSAERPKGSFSTLEIQRTEQGDSAMYLCASSLDGLYEQYFGPGTRLTVT.